These 16 T cell receptor beta chains share one sample of origin, sequenced in a study of identical twins' blood T cells. TCRdb recomputed calls from the 5' RACE reads with MiXCR, one row per CDR3 protein. In the table there are 350,000 to 400,000 distinct CDR3 sequences, 28% of which are singletons. Material for sequencing was PBMCs. These TCRs come from a woman aged 18-55 years in good health.

Of note for this clonotype: This may be a read error: a much more frequent sequence differs by one nucleotide. V gene TRBV9 combines with J gene TRBJ1-1; TRBD1 might be the D (5 bases). Germline V CDR1 and CDR2: SGDLS, YYNGEE. The V and J ends lost 1 base and 7 bases respectively, with 8 bases between them. The CDR3 runs 12 residues. Here the CDR3 reads CASSVSDSEAFF. Here the CDR3 DNA reads TGTGCCAGCAGCGTATCCGACAGTGAAGCTTTCTTT.

In this sample, this clonotype turned up a few times. The V and J genes are TRBV29-1 and TRBJ1-2; D remains unclear. The CDR3 runs 13 residues. Germline V gives CDR1 SQVTM, CDR2 ANQGSEA. V was pared by 5 bases and J by 6 bases, with 16 bases between. CDR3 DNA sequence: TGCAGCGTTAACAGACCTTTCGGGAATGGCTACACCTTC. Protein sequence: CSVNRPFGNGYTF.

This clonotype was counted at least ten times. V gene TRBV21-1 combines with J gene TRBJ1-1; TRBD1, the table's D call, lacks a check against the DNA. TRBV21-1 is a documented pseudogene. The CDR3 consists of 13 residues. CDR3 in amino acids: CASSNRENTEAFF. In DNA form, the CDR3 reads TGTGCCAGCAGTAACAGGGAGAACACTGAAGCTTTCTTT.

This chain uses TRBV3-1 with TRBJ2-3; TRBD2 matches at 11 bases. Germline lookup yields CDR1 LGHDT and CDR2 YNNKEL (reference sequence). The V gene end was trimmed by 3 bases and the J gene end by 2 bases; junction bases not matched to a gene: 1. The CDR3 spans 15 residues. The CDR3 DNA is TGTGCCAGCAGCCAGACTAGCGGGGTCACAGATACGCAGTATTTT. Translation: CASSQTSGVTDTQYF.

The rearrangement uses TRBV20-1 and TRBJ2-3, with 8 bases aligning to TRBD2. After removal of 2 bases from V and 5 bases from J, the junction contained 6 bases not matched to a gene. Germline V lookup: CDR1 DFQATT, CDR2 SNEGSKA (reference sequence). CDR3 length equals 14 residues. This CDR3 is CSARTAGGRDTQYF. The CDR3 bases are TGCAGTGCTAGAACTGCGGGGGGAAGAGATACGCAGTATTTT.

In this sample, this clonotype turned up a few times. Written as DNA, the CDR3 is TGTGCCAGCAGCGTGTTTACTAGCGGGCCCAATGAGCAGTTCTTC. This encodes CASSVFTSGPNEQFF. The chain combines TRBV9 with TRBJ2-1, with 9 bases fitting TRBD2. Germline lookup yields CDR1 SGDLS and CDR2 YYNGEE. The J segment lost 6 bases and the V segment lost 2 bases, leaving 6 bases of the junction unmatched. This CDR3 contains 15 residues.

CDR3 sequence (DNA): TGTGCCAGCAGCCTCCGGGACCGACCTAGCACAGATACGCAGTATTTT. This encodes CASSLRDRPSTDTQYF. The chain links TRBV7-9 to TRBJ2-3; D is tentatively TRBD1 or TRBD2 (5 bases each). Trimming took off 5 bases at V and 0 bases at J, with 15 bases between the two ends. Germline V CDR1 and CDR2: SEHNR, FQNEAQ (reference sequence). The CDR3 length is 16 residues.

As concerns this clonotype: Compared with germline, one end of the junction differs, possibly owing to a read error. In DNA, the CDR3 is TGCGCCAGCAGCTTAAAAGTCATGAACACTGACGCTTTCTTT. Translation gives CASSLKVMNTDAFF. The rearrangement uses TRBV5-1 and TRBJ1-1, with D unclear. The CDR3 consists of 14 residues. Germline V gene data show CDR1 as SGHRS and CDR2 as YFSETQ.

This sequence joins TRBV6-2 or TRBV6-3 and TRBJ2-1; D is unresolved. The CDR3 has 13 amino acids. V was pared by 2 bases and J by 1 base, with 3 bases between. Germline V gene sequence: CDR1 MNHEY, CDR2 SVGEGT. The CDR3 DNA reads as TGTGCCAGCAGTTACCAGTCCTACAATGAGCAGTTCTTC. This translates into CASSYQSYNEQFF.

J is TRBJ1-2 and V is TRBV2, with D possibly being TRBD1 (6 bases). V shed 5 bases and J shed 1 base, with 14 bases lying between them. Germline loops: CDR1 SNHLY, CDR2 FYNNEI. The CDR3 is 15 residues long. In DNA, the CDR3 is TGTGCCAGCAGTCCGGACAGAAGTGTTAACTATGGCTACACCTTC. Amino acid sequence: CASSPDRSVNYGYTF. The whole variable domain, filled in from reference TRBV2 and TRBJ1-2, reads EPEVTQTPSHQVTQMGQEVILRCVPISNHLYFYWYRQILGQKVEFLVSFYNNEISEKSEIFDDQFSVERPDGSNFTLKIRSTKLEDSAMYFCASSPDRSVNYGYTFGSGTRLTVV.

This clonotype has only a few counts. This chain uses TRBV27 with TRBJ1-2; D call uncertain. Deletions cut 3 bases from V and 6 bases from J, with 8 bases between. CDR1 is MNHEY, CDR2 SMNVEV, per germline (reference sequence). The CDR3 loop spans 12 amino acids. In DNA, the CDR3 is TGTGCCAGCAGTTTCAGAGGGAATGGCTACACCTTC. It is translated as CASSFRGNGYTF.

This clonotype came up many times. V gene TRBV20-1 combines with J gene TRBJ1-2; D is ambiguous. Germline CDR1 DFQATT, CDR2 SNEGSKA (reference sequence). Trimming stripped 5 bases from V and 0 bases from J, with 7 bases between. The CDR3 covers 12 residues. The DNA for the CDR3 is TGCAGTGCTCGACCAGCTAACTATGGCTACACCTTC. Residues: CSARPANYGYTF.

This clonotype was recorded a few times. The rearrangement links TRBV6-6 to TRBJ1-4; possible D gene TRBD1, 5 bases. V was shortened by 0 bases and J by 8 bases, with 13 bases between the two germline ends. Germline assignment: CDR1 MNHNY and CDR2 SVGAGI (reference sequence). The CDR3 has 15 residues. The CDR3 loop reads CASSYSRDGREKLFF. Written as DNA, the CDR3 is TGTGCCAGCAGTTACTCCCGGGACGGGAGGGAAAAACTGTTTTTT.

The DNA of the CDR3 is TGTGCCAGCAGTCCCCGAGGGGGTTATCAGCCCCAGCATTTT. It yields the protein CASSPRGGYQPQHF. The chain couples TRBV6-5 to TRBJ1-5, with D maybe TRBD1 (6 bases). CDR1 MNHEY and CDR2 SVGAGI come from the germline V gene. This CDR3 has 14 residues. V was clipped by 5 bases and J by 5 bases, with 13 bases between them.

The chain is built from TRBV19 and TRBJ1-1; D unclear. V lost 3 bases and J lost 6, with 14 bases in between. Germline lookup yields CDR1 LNHDA and CDR2 SQIVND (reference sequence). The CDR3 spans 14 residues. The CDR3 protein is CASSITGVGAEAFF. The CDR3 bases are TGTGCCAGTAGTATCACCGGGGTTGGCGCTGAAGCTTTCTTT.

Many counts were recorded for this clonotype. The chain combines TRBV2 with TRBJ1-2, with D hard to call. Germline-derived CDR1 and CDR2 are SNHLY and FYNNEI. V was shortened by 8 bases and J by 3 bases, with 13 bases between the two germline ends. This CDR3 has 13 residues. CDR3 residues: CASSGLLDYGYTF. CDR3 bases: TGTGCCAGCTCTGGGTTACTCGACTATGGCTACACCTTC.